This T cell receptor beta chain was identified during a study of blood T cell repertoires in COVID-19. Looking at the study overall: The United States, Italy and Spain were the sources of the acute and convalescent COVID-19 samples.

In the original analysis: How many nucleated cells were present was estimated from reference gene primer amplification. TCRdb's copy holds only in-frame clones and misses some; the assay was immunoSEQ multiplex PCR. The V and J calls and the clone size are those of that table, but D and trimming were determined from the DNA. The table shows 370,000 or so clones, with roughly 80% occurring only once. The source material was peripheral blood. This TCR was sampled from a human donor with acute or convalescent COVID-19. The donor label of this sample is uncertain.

The CDR3 DNA follows: TGTGCCAGCAGCGTAGCAGGGCGCCATGGCTACACCTTC. This translates into CASSVAGRHGYTF. V is TRBV9 and J is TRBJ1-2; TRBD1 is a possible D gene (5 bases). The germline V and J ends were trimmed by 0 bases and 6 bases, with 9 bases remaining between them. There are 13 residues in the CDR3. Germline-derived CDR1 and CDR2 are SGDLS and YYNGEE.